This TCR beta chain was retrieved from a study of chemoradiotherapy in HPV16-positive cancers. V dropped 3 bases and J dropped 5 bases, with 10 bases sitting between them. The CDR3 length is 13 residues. Germline values: CDR1 MDHEN, CDR2 SYDVKM. The method was immunoSEQ multiplex PCR; TCRdb's version includes in-frame clones alone and lacks a portion of them. The repertoire includes some 14,000 clones, 80% to 90% of them detected once, and approximately 3.5% sits in the top ten. The chain combines TRBV28 with TRBJ1-2; D remains ambiguous. The receptor comes from a human donor with HPV-associated anogenital cancer. Sample: blood, taken from a patient who underwent chemoradiotherapy. The CDR3 DNA follows: TGTGCCAGCAGTTTCCGGGATGGGTATGGCTACACCTTC. Translation: CASSFRDGYGYTF.